Following are 5 T cell receptor beta chains from one sample sequenced in a study of cytomegalovirus exposure and HLA in healthy donors. PCR used 60 Vbeta primers and 13 Jbeta primers. The data were produced by immunoSEQ multiplex PCR, yet TCRdb's version contains in-frame clones alone and is incomplete. The sample holds 120,000 or so clones, 80% seen once. The sequenced material came from PBMCs. The receptor set was obtained from a man younger than 40 in good health and CMV-seropositive.

V usage is TRBV6-1 and J usage is TRBJ1-2, with a tentative D call TRBD1 (5 bases). V lost 2 bases, J lost 5 bases, and 12 bases lay in between. This CDR3 comprises 14 residues. CDR1 is MNHNS, CDR2 SASEGT, per germline. CDR3 loop: CASSEFRTFYGYTF. CDR3 DNA: TGTGCCAGCAGTGAATTTAGGACATTTTATGGCTACACCTTC.

The chain has TRBV5-5 and TRBJ1-1; perhaps TRBD1 as D (6 bases). CDR3 length: 14 residues. V lost 2 bases to trimming and J lost 4 bases, with 12 bases between them. CDR1 is SGHKS and CDR2 is YYEKEE in the germline V gene (reference sequence). In DNA, the CDR3 is TGTGCCAGCAGCTTACCGGGACAATCCACTGAAGCTTTCTTT. Translated: CASSLPGQSTEAFF.

This chain links TRBV18 with TRBJ2-5; D might be TRBD1 (6 bases). The length of the CDR3 is 17 residues. The V and J ends lost 3 bases and 3 bases respectively, with 20 bases between them. The germline V gene encodes CDR1 KGHSH and CDR2 LQKENI. The CDR3 nucleotides are TGTGCCAGCTCACCTACGTTGGGACAATTTATCAAAGAGACCCAGTACTTC. This sequence encodes CASSPTLGQFIKETQYF.

The chain recombines TRBV6-6 with TRBJ1-4; D is undetermined. CDR1 and CDR2 (germline): MNHNY, SVGAGI (reference sequence). The CDR3 consists of 15 residues. V lost 0 bases to trimming and J lost 6 bases, with 11 bases between them. CDR3 coding DNA: TGTGCCAGCAGTTACTCGAGTCGGTTTGATGAAAAACTGTTTTTT. Its protein is CASSYSSRFDEKLFF.

The V gene is TRBV5-1, the J gene TRBJ1-1, with 7 bases aligning to TRBD1. With 4 bases clipped from V and 0 bases from J, the junction kept 3 bases outside the gene matches. Germline CDR1 and CDR2: SGHRS and YFSETQ. The CDR3 runs to 14 residues. Written as DNA, the CDR3 is TGCGCCAGCAGCATCGGACAGGTGAACACTGAAGCTTTCTTT. Its protein product is CASSIGQVNTEAFF.